This T cell receptor beta chain emerged from a study of cytomegalovirus exposure and HLA in healthy donors. Looking at the study overall: An earlier analysis found under 130 million unique TCR beta sequences from about 179 million T cells. Overall study results and limits: Most subjects had HLA-A and HLA-B alleles reportedly predicted accurately by TCR beta sequences.

Germline trimming cut 4 bases from V and 1 base from J; bases unmatched to any gene: 3. The germline V gene encodes CDR1 GTSNPN and CDR2 SVGIG (reference sequence). The CDR3 is 14 residues long. In the PCR, 60 Vbeta and 13 Jbeta primers were used. Sequencing used immunoSEQ multiplex PCR; TCRdb keeps in-frame clones, though not all of them. The sample comprises about 130,000 clones, more than 75% of which are singletons, and approximately 2% rests with the top ten. Comments on this clone: What it recognizes is unknown.

The TCR was taken from a man younger than 45 in good health and CMV-seronegative. Sequencing used PBMCs. The chain carries TRBV30 and TRBJ1-5; 8 positions agree with TRBD1. The CDR3 DNA reads TGTGCCTGGACAGGGGGCGCGAGCAATCAGCCCCAGCATTTT. Its translation: CAWTGGASNQPQHF.